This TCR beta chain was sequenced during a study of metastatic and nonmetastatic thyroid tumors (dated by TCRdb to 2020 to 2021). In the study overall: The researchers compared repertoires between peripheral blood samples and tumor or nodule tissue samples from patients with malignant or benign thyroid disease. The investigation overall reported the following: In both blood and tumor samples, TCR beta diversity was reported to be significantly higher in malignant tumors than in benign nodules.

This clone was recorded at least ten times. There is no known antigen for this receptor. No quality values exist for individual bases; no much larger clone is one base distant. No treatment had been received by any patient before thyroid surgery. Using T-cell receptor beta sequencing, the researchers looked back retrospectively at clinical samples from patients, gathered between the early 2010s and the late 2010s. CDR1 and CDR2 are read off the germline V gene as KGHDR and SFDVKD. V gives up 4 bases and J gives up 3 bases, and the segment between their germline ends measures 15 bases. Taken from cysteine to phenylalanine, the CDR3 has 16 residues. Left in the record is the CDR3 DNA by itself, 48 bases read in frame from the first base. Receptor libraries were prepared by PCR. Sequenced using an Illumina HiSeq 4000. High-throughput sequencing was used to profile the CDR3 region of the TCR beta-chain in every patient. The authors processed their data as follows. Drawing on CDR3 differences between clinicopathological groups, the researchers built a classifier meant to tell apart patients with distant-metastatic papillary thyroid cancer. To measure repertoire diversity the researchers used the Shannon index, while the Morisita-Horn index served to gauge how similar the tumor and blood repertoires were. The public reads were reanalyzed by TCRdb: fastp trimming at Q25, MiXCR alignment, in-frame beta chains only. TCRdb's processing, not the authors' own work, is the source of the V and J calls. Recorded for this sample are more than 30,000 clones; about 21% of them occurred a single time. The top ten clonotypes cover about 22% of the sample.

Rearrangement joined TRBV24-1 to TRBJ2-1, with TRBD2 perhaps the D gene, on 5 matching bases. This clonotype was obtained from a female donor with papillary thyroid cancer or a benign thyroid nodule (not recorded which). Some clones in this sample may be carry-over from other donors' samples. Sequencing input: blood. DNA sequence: TGTGCCACCAGTGACCTGGGCGGGCTAAGCTACAATGAGCAGTTCTTC. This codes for CATSDLGGLSYNEQFF.